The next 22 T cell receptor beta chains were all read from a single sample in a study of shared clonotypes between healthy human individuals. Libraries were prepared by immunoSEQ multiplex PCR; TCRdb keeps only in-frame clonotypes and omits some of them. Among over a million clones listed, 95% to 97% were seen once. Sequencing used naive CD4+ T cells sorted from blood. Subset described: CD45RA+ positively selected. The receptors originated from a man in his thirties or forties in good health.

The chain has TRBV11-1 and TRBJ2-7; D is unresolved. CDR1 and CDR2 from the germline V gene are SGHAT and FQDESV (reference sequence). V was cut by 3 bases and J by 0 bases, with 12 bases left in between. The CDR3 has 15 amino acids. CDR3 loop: CASSLGPMSSYEQYF. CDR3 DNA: TGTGCCAGCAGCTTGGGCCCCATGTCCTCCTACGAGCAGTACTTC.

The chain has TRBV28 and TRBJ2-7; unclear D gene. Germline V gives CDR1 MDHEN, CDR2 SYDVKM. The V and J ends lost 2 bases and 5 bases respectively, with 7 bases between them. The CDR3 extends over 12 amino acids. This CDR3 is CASSLNHNEQYF. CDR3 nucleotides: TGTGCCAGCAGTTTAAACCACAACGAGCAGTACTTC.

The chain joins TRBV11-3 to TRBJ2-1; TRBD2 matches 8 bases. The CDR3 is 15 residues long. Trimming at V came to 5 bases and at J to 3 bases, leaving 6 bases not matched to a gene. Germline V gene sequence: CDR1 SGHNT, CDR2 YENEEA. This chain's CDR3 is CASSLGLGDYNEQFF. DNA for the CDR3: TGTGCCAGCAGCCTGGGACTAGGGGACTACAATGAGCAGTTCTTC.

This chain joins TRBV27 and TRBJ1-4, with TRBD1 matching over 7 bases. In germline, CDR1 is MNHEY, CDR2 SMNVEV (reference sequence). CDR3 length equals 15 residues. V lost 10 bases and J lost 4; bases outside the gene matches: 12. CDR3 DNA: TGTGCCACCAGGAGGGGGCTAAAGTATAATGAAAAACTGTTTTTT. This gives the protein CATRRGLKYNEKLFF.

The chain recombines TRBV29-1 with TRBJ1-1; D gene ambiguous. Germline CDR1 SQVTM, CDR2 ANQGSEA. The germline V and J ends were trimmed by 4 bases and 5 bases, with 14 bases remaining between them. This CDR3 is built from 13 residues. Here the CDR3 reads CSVASGMWTEAFF. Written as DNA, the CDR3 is TGCAGCGTTGCCTCCGGGATGTGGACTGAAGCTTTCTTT.

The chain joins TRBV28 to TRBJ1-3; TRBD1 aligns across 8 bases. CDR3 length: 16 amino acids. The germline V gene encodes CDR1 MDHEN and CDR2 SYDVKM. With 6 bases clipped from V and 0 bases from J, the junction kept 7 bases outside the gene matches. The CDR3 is CASSPTGAFSGNTIYF. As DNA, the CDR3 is TGTGCCAGCAGCCCGACAGGGGCCTTCTCTGGAAACACCATATATTTT.

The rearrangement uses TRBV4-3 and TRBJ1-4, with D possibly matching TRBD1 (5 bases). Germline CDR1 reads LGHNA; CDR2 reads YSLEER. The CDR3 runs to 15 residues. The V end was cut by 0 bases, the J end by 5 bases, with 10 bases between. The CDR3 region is CASSQDRAENEKLFF. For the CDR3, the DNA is TGCGCCAGCAGCCAAGACAGGGCCGAGAATGAAAAACTGTTTTTT.

CDR3 residues: CANHDILSCSEQFF. The CDR3 DNA follows: TGTGCCAACCACGACATACTCAGTTGTAGTGAGCAGTTCTTC. The gene calls are TRBV6-4 and TRBJ2-1; D is undetermined. The CDR3 covers 14 residues. Germline CDR1 MRHNA, CDR2 SNTAGT. V was shortened by 10 bases and J by 9 bases, with 22 bases between the two germline ends.

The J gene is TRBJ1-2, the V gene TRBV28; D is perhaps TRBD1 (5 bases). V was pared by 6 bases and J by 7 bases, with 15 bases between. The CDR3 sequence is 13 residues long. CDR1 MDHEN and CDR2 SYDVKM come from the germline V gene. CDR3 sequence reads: CASSPAGASGYTF. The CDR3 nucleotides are TGTGCCAGCAGCCCTGCTGGGGCTTCTGGCTACACCTTC.

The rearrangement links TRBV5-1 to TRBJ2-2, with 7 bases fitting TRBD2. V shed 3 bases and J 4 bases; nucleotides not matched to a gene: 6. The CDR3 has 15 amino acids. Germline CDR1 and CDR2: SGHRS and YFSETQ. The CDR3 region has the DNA TGCGCCAGCAGCTCAGCGGGACTACCCACCGGGGAGCTGTTTTTT. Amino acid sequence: CASSSAGLPTGELFF.

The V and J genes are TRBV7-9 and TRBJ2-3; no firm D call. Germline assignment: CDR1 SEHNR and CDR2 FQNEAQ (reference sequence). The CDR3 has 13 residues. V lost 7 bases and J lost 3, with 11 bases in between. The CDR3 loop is CASTRLATDTQYF. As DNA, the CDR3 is TGTGCCAGCACCCGCTTAGCTACAGATACGCAGTATTTT.

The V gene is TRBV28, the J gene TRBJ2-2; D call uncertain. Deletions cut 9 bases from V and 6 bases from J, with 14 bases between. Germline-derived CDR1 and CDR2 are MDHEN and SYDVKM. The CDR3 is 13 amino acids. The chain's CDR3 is CASSEGLPGELFF. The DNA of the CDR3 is TGTGCCAGTAGTGAAGGGTTACCCGGGGAGCTGTTTTTT. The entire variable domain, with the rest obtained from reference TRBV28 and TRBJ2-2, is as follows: DVKVTQSSRYLVKRTGEKVFLECVQDMDHENMFWYRQDPGLGLRLIYFSYDVKMKEKGDIPEGYSVSREKKERFSLILESASTNQTSMYLCASSEGLPGELFFGEGSRLTVL.

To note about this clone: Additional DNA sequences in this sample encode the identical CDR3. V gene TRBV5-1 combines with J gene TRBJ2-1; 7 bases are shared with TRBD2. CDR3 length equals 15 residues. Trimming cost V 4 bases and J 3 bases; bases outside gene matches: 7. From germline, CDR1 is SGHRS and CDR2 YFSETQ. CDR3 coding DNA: TGCGCCAGCAGCCCAGGACTAGTTGGCTACAATGAGCAGTTCTTC. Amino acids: CASSPGLVGYNEQFF.

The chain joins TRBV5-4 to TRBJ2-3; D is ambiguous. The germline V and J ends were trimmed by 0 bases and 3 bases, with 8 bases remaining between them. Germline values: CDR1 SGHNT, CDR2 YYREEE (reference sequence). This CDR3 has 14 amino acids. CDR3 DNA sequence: TGTGCCAGCAGCTTGGAGGCGGAGACAGATACGCAGTATTTT. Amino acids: CASSLEAETDTQYF.

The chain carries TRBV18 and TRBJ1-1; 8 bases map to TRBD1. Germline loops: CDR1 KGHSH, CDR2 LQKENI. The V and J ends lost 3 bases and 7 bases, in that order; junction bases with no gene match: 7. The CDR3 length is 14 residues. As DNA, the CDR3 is TGTGCCAGCTCACCTAGCCCGGGACAGGTTGAAGCTTTCTTT. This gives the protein CASSPSPGQVEAFF. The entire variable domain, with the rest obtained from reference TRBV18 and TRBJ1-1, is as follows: NAGVMQNPRHLVRRRGQEARLRCSPMKGHSHVYWYRQLPEEGLKFMVYLQKENIIDESGMPKERFSAEFPKEGPSILRIQQVVRGDSAAYFCASSPSPGQVEAFFGQGTRLTVV.

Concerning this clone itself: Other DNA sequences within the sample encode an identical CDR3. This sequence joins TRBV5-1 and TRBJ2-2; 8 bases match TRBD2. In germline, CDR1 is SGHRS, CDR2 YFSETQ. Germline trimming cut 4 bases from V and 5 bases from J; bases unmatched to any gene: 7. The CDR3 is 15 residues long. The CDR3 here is CASSPTGGRTGELFF. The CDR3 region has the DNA TGCGCCAGCAGCCCTACCGGCGGGAGGACCGGGGAGCTGTTTTTT.

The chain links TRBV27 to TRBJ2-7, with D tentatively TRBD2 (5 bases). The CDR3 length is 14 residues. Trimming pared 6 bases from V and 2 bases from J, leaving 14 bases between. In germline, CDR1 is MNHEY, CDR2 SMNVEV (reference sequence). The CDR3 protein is CASRPLARAYEQYF. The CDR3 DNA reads TGTGCCAGCAGGCCATTAGCGAGAGCCTACGAGCAGTACTTC.

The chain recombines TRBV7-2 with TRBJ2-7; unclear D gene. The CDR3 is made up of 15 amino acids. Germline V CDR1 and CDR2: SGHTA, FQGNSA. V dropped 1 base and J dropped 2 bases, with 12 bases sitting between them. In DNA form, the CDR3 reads TGTGCCAGCAGCTTAGAGGTGGGTTGGGCCTACGAGCAGTACTTC. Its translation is CASSLEVGWAYEQYF.

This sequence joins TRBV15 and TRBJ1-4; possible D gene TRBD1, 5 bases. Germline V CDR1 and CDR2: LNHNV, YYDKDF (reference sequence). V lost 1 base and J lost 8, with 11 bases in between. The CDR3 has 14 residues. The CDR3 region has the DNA TGTGCCACCAGCAGAGTAAGGGGTCGAGAAAAACTGTTTTTT. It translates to CATSRVRGREKLFF.

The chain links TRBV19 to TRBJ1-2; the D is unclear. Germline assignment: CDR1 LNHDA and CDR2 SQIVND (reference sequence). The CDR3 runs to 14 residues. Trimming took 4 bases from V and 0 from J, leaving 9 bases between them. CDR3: CASSRGETNYGYTF. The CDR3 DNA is TGTGCCAGTAGTAGAGGAGAGACTAACTATGGCTACACCTTC.

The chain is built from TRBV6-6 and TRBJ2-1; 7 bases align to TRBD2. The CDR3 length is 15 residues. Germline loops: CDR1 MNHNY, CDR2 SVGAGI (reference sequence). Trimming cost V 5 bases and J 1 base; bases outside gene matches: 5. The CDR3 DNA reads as TGTGCCAGCAGTCCCCAGGGAGGGTCCTACAATGAGCAGTTCTTC. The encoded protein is CASSPQGGSYNEQFF.

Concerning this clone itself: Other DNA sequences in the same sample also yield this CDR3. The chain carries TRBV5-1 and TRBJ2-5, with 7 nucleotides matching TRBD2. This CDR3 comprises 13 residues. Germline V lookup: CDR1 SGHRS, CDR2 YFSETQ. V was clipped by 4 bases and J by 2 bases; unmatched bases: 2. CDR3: CASSPGGQETQYF. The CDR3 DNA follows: TGCGCCAGCAGCCCGGGGGGTCAAGAGACCCAGTACTTC.